These 21 T cell receptor beta chains were sequenced from one sample in a study of blood T cell repertoires in COVID-19. Sequencing was performed with immunoSEQ multiplex PCR; in TCRdb, only in-frame clones are kept and a portion is missing. Among 70,000 to 95,000 clones listed, over 80% were seen once. What was sequenced was peripheral blood. These receptors were obtained from a woman in her forties or fifties in a cohort sampled during active COVID-19.

The chain has TRBV7-8 and TRBJ1-2; D possibly corresponds to TRBD1 (5 bases). The germline V gene has CDR1 SGHVS and CDR2 FQNEAQ. CDR3 size: 14 residues. The V end lost 5 bases, the J end lost 4 bases, and 14 bases lay between the germline ends. The CDR3 loop is CASSLTQGGYGYTF. CDR3 nucleotide sequence: TGTGCCAGCAGCCTTACGCAGGGTGGCTATGGCTACACCTTC.

The rearrangement links TRBV6-4 to TRBJ1-3; TRBD1 is a possible D gene (6 bases). The CDR3 covers 13 residues. Between the trimmed V and J ends, which lost 6 bases and 8 bases, there was a span of 14 bases. Germline V lookup: CDR1 MRHNA, CDR2 SNTAGT. As DNA, the CDR3 is TGTGCCAGCAGCATGACAGAGGGGGACACCATATATTTT. It is translated as CASSMTEGDTIYF.

For the CDR3, the DNA is TGTGCCATCAGTGAGGGACAGGGGAAGAACGAGCAGTACTTC. Translated: CAISEGQGKNEQYF. This chain joins TRBV10-3 and TRBJ2-7, with 9 bases identical to TRBD1. CDR3 length: 14 residues. V was pared by 2 bases and J by 5 bases, with 4 bases of the junction left unmatched. Germline V lookup: CDR1 ENHRY, CDR2 SYGVKD.

The V gene is TRBV10-1, the J gene TRBJ2-7, with D possibly matching TRBD2 (6 bases). The CDR3 is 14 residues long. Per germline, CDR1 WNHNN and CDR2 SYGVQD (reference sequence). The germline V and J ends were trimmed by 6 bases and 6 bases, with 18 bases remaining between them. CDR3 loop: CASSSSGSKVEQYF. Here the CDR3 DNA reads TGCGCCAGCAGCTCCTCCGGGAGTAAGGTCGAGCAGTACTTC.

This clone occurred once. The chain has TRBV2 and TRBJ2-7; tentative D call: TRBD2 (5 bases). The CDR3 is 12 residues long. Trimming took 7 bases from V and 7 from J, leaving 14 bases between them. Germline V gives CDR1 SNHLY, CDR2 FYNNEI. The CDR3 loop reads CASTGYSGEQYF. The DNA of the CDR3 is TGTGCCAGCACAGGTTATTCGGGGGAGCAGTACTTC. The full variable domain, with the rest looked up from reference TRBV2 and TRBJ2-7, is EPEVTQTPSHQVTQMGQEVILRCVPISNHLYFYWYRQILGQKVEFLVSFYNNEISEKSEIFDDQFSVERPDGSNFTLKIRSTKLEDSAMYFCASTGYSGEQYFGPGTRLTVT.

This chain links TRBV9 with TRBJ1-4; perhaps TRBD1 as D (6 bases). V was pared by 3 bases and J by 7 bases, with 16 bases between. This CDR3 has 15 residues. Germline CDR1 SGDLS, CDR2 YYNGEE. In DNA form, the CDR3 reads TGTGCCAGCAGCGCCTGGGGGGGCATGGGTGAAAAACTGTTTTTT. It yields the protein CASSAWGGMGEKLFF.

This chain uses TRBV29-1 with TRBJ1-1; tentative D call: TRBD1 (5 bases). Germline-derived CDR1 and CDR2 are SQVTM and ANQGSEA. This CDR3 spans 12 amino acids. Deletions cut 6 bases from V and 4 bases from J, with 12 bases between. The CDR3 reads CSVDGGGTEAFF. For the CDR3, the DNA is TGCAGCGTCGACGGGGGGGGCACTGAAGCTTTCTTT.

This chain joins TRBV27 and TRBJ1-5, with D uncertain. This CDR3 comprises 17 residues. V dropped 2 bases and J dropped 7 bases, with 21 bases sitting between them. Germline V gene sequence: CDR1 MNHEY, CDR2 SMNVEV (reference sequence). In DNA form, the CDR3 reads TGTGCCAGCAGTTTAAAGGTGGAGGTCCTGCCTATCCAGCCCCAGCATTTT. Protein product: CASSLKVEVLPIQPQHF.

The V and J genes are TRBV3-1 (or the pseudogene TRBV3-2) and TRBJ1-5; the D is unclear. Germline values: CDR1 LGHDT, CDR2 YNNKEL (reference sequence). This CDR3 comprises 14 residues. V lost 1 base, J lost 7 bases, and 11 bases lay in between. The CDR3 sequence is CASSQGAAGQPQHF. The DNA of the CDR3 is TGTGCCAGCAGCCAAGGGGCGGCGGGGCAGCCCCAGCATTTT.

The genes are TRBV2 and TRBJ2-3; 10 nucleotides agree with TRBD2. J gave up 0 bases and V 5 bases, and 5 bases lay outside the gene matches. The CDR3 is made up of 16 amino acids. CDR1 is SNHLY, CDR2 FYNNEI, per germline. CDR3 DNA: TGTGCCAGCAGTTCCCTAGCGGGGGAAAGCACAGATACGCAGTATTTT. This gives the protein CASSSLAGESTDTQYF.

The rearrangement joins TRBV21-1 to TRBJ2-3; the table's D call TRBD2 went unverified against the DNA. TRBV21-1 is a pseudogene. The CDR3 has 16 amino acids. The CDR3 spells CASSKNPSGPTDTQYF. The CDR3 DNA sequence: TGTGCCAGCAGCAAAAACCCTAGCGGCCCCACAGATACGCAGTATTTT.

The chain employs TRBV6-5 and TRBJ2-7; the D is unclear. Between the trimmed V and J ends, which lost 5 bases and 3 bases, there was a span of 5 bases. This CDR3 is built from 11 residues. From germline, CDR1 is MNHEY and CDR2 SVGAGI. The DNA of the CDR3 is TGTGCCAGCAGTCCCAACTACGAGCAGTACTTC. Translated: CASSPNYEQYF.

This clone is a singleton in its sample. V and J are TRBV28 and TRBJ2-3; D possibly corresponds to TRBD1 (6 bases). V lost 3 bases to trimming and J lost 3 bases, with 13 bases between them. Looked up from germline, CDR1 is MDHEN and CDR2 is SYDVKM. The CDR3 covers 15 residues. The CDR3 region has the DNA TGTGCCAGCAGTTTTTGGACAGCACTAACAGATACGCAGTATTTT. Residues: CASSFWTALTDTQYF. Using reference TRBV28 and TRBJ2-3 for the parts outside the CDR3, the full variable domain is DVKVTQSSRYLVKRTGEKVFLECVQDMDHENMFWYRQDPGLGLRLIYFSYDVKMKEKGDIPEGYSVSREKKERFSLILESASTNQTSMYLCASSFWTALTDTQYFGPGTRLTVL.

The V gene is TRBV13, the J gene TRBJ2-2; D unclear. Germline-derived CDR1 and CDR2 are PRHDT and FYEKMQ (reference sequence). Trimming shortened V by 1 base and J by 9 bases, and 9 bases separated the two germline ends. This CDR3 spans 13 amino acids. CDR3 sequence (DNA): TGTGCCAGCAGCTTAGATTTAGTCCGGGAGCTGTTTTTT. Translating it yields CASSLDLVRELFF.

This chain joins TRBV28 and TRBJ2-1, with 9 bases aligning to TRBD2. This CDR3 is built from 16 residues. From germline, CDR1 is MDHEN and CDR2 SYDVKM. J gave up 4 bases and V 3 bases, and 7 bases lay outside the gene matches. The DNA for the CDR3 is TGTGCCAGCAGTTTGCCTAGCGGGGTTGGATACAATGAGCAGTTCTTC. As protein: CASSLPSGVGYNEQFF. Looking up the rest from reference TRBV28 and TRBJ2-1 gives the full variable domain: DVKVTQSSRYLVKRTGEKVFLECVQDMDHENMFWYRQDPGLGLRLIYFSYDVKMKEKGDIPEGYSVSREKKERFSLILESASTNQTSMYLCASSLPSGVGYNEQFFGPGTRLTVL.

The rearrangement uses TRBV19 and TRBJ1-5, with D uncertain. Trimming took 3 bases from V and 5 from J, leaving 8 bases between them. Germline V gene lookup returns CDR1 LNHDA and CDR2 SQIVND (reference sequence). The CDR3 runs to 13 residues. CDR3 nucleotide sequence: TGTGCCAGTAGTATTGTGAGGGATCAGCCCCAGCATTTT. Its translation is CASSIVRDQPQHF. Full variable domain (remainder filled in from reference TRBV19 and TRBJ1-5): DGGITQSPKYLFRKEGQNVTLSCEQNLNHDAMYWYRQDPGQGLRLIYYSQIVNDFQKGDIAEGYSVSREKKESFPLTVTSAQKNPTAFYLCASSIVRDQPQHFGDGTRLSIL.

V is TRBV11-2 and J is TRBJ2-5; maybe TRBD2 (5 bases). The V and J ends lost 3 bases and 5 bases respectively, with 13 bases between them. This CDR3 is built from 14 residues. Germline CDR1 and CDR2: SGHAT and FQNNGV. In DNA, the CDR3 is TGTGCCAGCAGCTTCGGACTGGTCGGGGAGACCCAGTACTTC. This gives the protein CASSFGLVGETQYF. The whole variable domain, remainder taken from reference TRBV11-2 and TRBJ2-5, is EAGVAQSPRYKIIEKRQSVAFWCNPISGHATLYWYQQILGQGPKLLIQFQNNGVVDDSQLPKDRFSAERLKGVDSTLKIQPAKLEDSAVYLCASSFGLVGETQYFGPGTRLLVL.

This chain links TRBV28 with TRBJ2-7; maybe TRBD2 (6 bases). The CDR3 covers 14 residues. CDR1 MDHEN and CDR2 SYDVKM come from the germline V gene. V lost 7 bases, J lost 6 bases, and 19 bases lay in between. The CDR3 spells CASTLGGAGSEQYF. In nucleotides, the CDR3 is TGTGCCAGCACCCTAGGAGGGGCGGGGAGCGAGCAGTACTTC. The variable domain in full, completed from reference TRBV28 and TRBJ2-7, reads DVKVTQSSRYLVKRTGEKVFLECVQDMDHENMFWYRQDPGLGLRLIYFSYDVKMKEKGDIPEGYSVSREKKERFSLILESASTNQTSMYLCASTLGGAGSEQYFGPGTRLTVT.

The chain uses TRBV9 and TRBJ1-3, with TRBD1 matching over 9 bases. The CDR3 consists of 14 residues. V lost 4 bases and J lost 6; bases outside the gene matches: 5. Germline V gene data show CDR1 as SGDLS and CDR2 as YYNGEE. CDR3 nucleotides: TGTGCCAGCAGCACTGGACAGGGGATAAACACCATATATTTT. Translated: CASSTGQGINTIYF.

The rearrangement joins TRBV18 to TRBJ2-7, with 10 bases fitting TRBD2. J lost 0 bases, V lost 4 bases, and 3 bases had no gene match. This CDR3 region has 15 residues. Germline V gene data show CDR1 as KGHSH and CDR2 as LQKENI. In DNA, the CDR3 is TGTGCCAGCTCACGGACTAGCGGCAGCTCCTACGAGCAGTACTTC. Encoded protein: CASSRTSGSSYEQYF.

For the CDR3, the DNA is TGTGCCAGCAGCCAATGGGGGGATACTGAAGCTTTCTTT. Translating gives CASSQWGDTEAFF. The chain has TRBV3-1 (or the pseudogene TRBV3-2) and TRBJ1-1; D perhaps matches TRBD1 (5 bases). Germline CDR1 is LGHDT and CDR2 is YNNKEL (reference sequence). The CDR3 totals 13 residues. V lost 2 bases, J lost 5 bases, and 9 bases lay in between.